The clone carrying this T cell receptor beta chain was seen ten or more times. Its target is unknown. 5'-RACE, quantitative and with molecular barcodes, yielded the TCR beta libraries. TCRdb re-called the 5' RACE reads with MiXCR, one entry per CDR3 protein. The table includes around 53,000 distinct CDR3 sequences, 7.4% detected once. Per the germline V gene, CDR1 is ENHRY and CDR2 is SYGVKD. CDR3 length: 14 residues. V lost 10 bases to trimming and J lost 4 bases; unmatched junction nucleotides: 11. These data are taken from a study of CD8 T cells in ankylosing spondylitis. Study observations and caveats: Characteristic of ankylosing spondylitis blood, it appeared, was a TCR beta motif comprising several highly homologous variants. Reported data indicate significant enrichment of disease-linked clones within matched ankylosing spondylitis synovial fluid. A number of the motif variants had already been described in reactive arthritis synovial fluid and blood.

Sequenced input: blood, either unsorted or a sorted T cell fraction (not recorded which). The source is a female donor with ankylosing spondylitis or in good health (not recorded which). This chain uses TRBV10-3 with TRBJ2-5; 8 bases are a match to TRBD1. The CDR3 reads CATHPGQGRETQYF. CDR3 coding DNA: TGTGCCACCCATCCTGGACAGGGCCGAGAGACCCAGTACTTC.